This TCR beta chain was captured by sequencing in a study of blood T cell repertoires in COVID-19. Overall study: The origin of the acute and convalescent COVID-19 samples was the United States, Italy and Spain. Sample material is recorded as cDNA or gDNA derived from T cells, B-cell-depleted T cells, or PBMCs.

Original processing notes: Reference gene primers were amplified, and this amplification served to estimate nucleated cell counts. This table comes from immunoSEQ multiplex PCR, and its TCRdb copy is limited to in-frame clones, with some not included. V and J calls and clone size are given by that table; D and trimming were obtained from the DNA. The top ten clones hold 8.5% to 12% of a sample with over 95,000 clones, more than 80% of them seen once. This CDR3 has 15 amino acids. Trimming shortened V by 0 bases and J by 5 bases, and 11 bases separated the two germline ends. Germline assignment: CDR1 SEHNR and CDR2 FQNEAQ (reference sequence). This clone was seen a few times.

The V call is TRBV7-9, the J call TRBJ2-1, with TRBD2 as a possible D gene (5 bases). This clonotype was obtained from a human donor in a cohort sampled during active COVID-19. The sequencing input was peripheral blood. The CDR3 nucleotides read TGTGCCAGCAGCTTAGCGCTGAGGGAAAACAATGAGCAGTTCTTC. It is translated as CASSLALRENNEQFF.